This T cell receptor (beta chain) was identified during a study of response to subunit inactivated influenza vaccine. V dropped 4 bases and J dropped 3 bases, with 17 bases sitting between them. This CDR3 spans 16 amino acids. Germline V CDR1 and CDR2: LGHDT, YNNKEL (reference sequence). From the RT-PCR reads, TCRdb called clonotypes with MiXCR, one entry per CDR3 protein. The table shows about 500,000 distinct CDR3 sequences, with about 15% occurring only once. A single count supports this clonotype. The clonotype was recovered from a man aged 50-75 years who received an inactivated influenza vaccine. V and J are TRBV3-1 and TRBJ2-3; D perhaps matches TRBD2 (6 bases). Sample: CD4+ T cells sorted from PBMCs, taken approximately 25 months after vaccination. CDR3 residues: CASSPRRDSKTDTQYF. DNA for the CDR3: TGTGCCAGCAGCCCCCGCCGGGACTCAAAAACAGATACGCAGTATTTT.